This T cell receptor (beta chain) was captured by sequencing in a study of metastatic and nonmetastatic thyroid tumors. Turning to the study itself: Thyroid patients, malignant and benign, had repertoires compared across blood and tumor or nodule tissue. Whole-study findings and limits: Reports indicated that malignant thyroid tumors showed significantly higher TCR beta diversity than benign nodules did, in blood and tumor.

Among the patients, none had received any treatment before thyroid surgery. CDR3 size: 14 residues. Germline CDR1 is SNHLY and CDR2 is FYNNEI. Trimming took 4 bases from V and 2 from J; bases not matched to a gene: 3. Via MiXCR, TCRdb re-called the PCR reads. The sample gives about 21,000 clones, 25% to 30% of which show up once; 6.1% is in the top ten. This clone is classed as medium-sized. The target antigen is unknown. Sequenced material: blood. The clonotype comes from a female donor with papillary thyroid cancer or a benign thyroid nodule (not recorded which). Some clones in this sample may be carry-over from other donors' samples. This sequence joins TRBV2 and TRBJ2-7, with TRBD1 identical over 9 bases. CDR3 nucleotides: TGTGCCAGCAGTGGCGGACAGGGGCCCTACGAGCAGTACTTC. This encodes CASSGGQGPYEQYF.